The T cell receptor (beta chain) under discussion was sequenced for a study of T cell clonotyping in hematopoietic cell transplantation (dated by TCRdb to about 2021). With respect to the entire study: In the study, fewer than 150 blood samples were gathered from 35 consecutive transplant recipients and their related donors. Patients were recruited between September 2015 and early 2017 and followed until September 2020 or death.

The immunoSEQ assay, a bias-controlled multiplex PCR with V- and J-specific primers, was used to amplify TCR beta CDR3 regions from genomic DNA. A proprietary barcode and Illumina adapter sequences were added to the CDR3 amplicons in a second PCR step. CDR3 libraries were sequenced on an Illumina MiSeq instrument. Regarding the original processing steps: Export and quality control were done with immunoSEQ Analyzer 3.0, while downstream analyses used R Bioconductor and Immunarch. Only productive rearrangements in the normalized downsampled data set were used to calculate repertoire metrics. In the normalized cohort, clonotypes with more than 5 templates were defined as pathologically expanded. The Inverse Simpson Index was used to measure repertoire diversity. The non-normalized data set was used for CMV-specificity analyses so that all clonotypes could be captured. The clones in this table, taken by TCRdb from immuneACCESS, are in-frame only. Not every clone is retained; where verified, under half of the shortfall comes from an unresolved V gene, and the cause of the rest is unknown. V and J calls plus clone size are reproduced from that table; the DNA served to infer D and trimming. This sample comprises 25,000 to 35,000 clones, approximately 96% of them detected only once. The ten largest clones represent less than 1.5% of the sample.

Turning to this clone: Its antigen specificity is not known. The sample holds no much larger clone one base away, and base qualities are not on file.

For TCR beta sequencing, blood samples came from the related transplant donors. Using Nuclei Lysis Solution, genomic DNA was extracted from unfractionated peripheral blood mononuclear cells that were either fresh or cryopreserved. The CDR3 covers 14 residues, taking in both the cysteine and the phenylalanine. Just CDR3 DNA is preserved here, 42 bases in frame from base 1. As encoded in the germline V gene, CDR1 is MDHEN while CDR2 is SYDVKM. A distance of 13 bases separates the germline ends of V and J, which lose 6 bases and 4 bases respectively. Results and caveats for the whole study, not just this receptor: After transplant, TCR diversity in recipients dropped, and pathologically expanded clonotypes climbed progressively between day 30 and day 180. Only a small fraction of recipient repertoires overlapped donor repertoires, with over 95% appearing de novo at the given depth. Donor and pretransplant recipient Inverse Simpson Index values predicted broader posttransplant TCR repertoire diversity. The sample size was limited, and CD4 and CD8 repertoire contributions could not be separated because cells were not sorted.

The chain uses TRBV28 and TRBJ1-5; no confident D gene assignment can be made. The sequenced sample consisted of peripheral blood mononuclear cells. The receptor was derived from a man in his forties or fifties in good health. Some clones in this sample may be carry-over from other donors' samples. The sequenced DNA is TGTGCCAGCAGGACCCAAAAATTTAATCAGCCCCAGCATTTT. It is translated as CASRTQKFNQPQHF.